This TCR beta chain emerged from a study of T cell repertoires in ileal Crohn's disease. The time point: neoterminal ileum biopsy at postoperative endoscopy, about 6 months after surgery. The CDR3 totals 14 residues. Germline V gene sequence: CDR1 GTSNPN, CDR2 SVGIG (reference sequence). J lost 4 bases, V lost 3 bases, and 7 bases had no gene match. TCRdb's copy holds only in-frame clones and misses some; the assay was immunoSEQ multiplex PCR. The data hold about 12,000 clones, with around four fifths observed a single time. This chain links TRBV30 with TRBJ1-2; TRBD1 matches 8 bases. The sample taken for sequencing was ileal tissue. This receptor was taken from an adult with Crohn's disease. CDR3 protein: CAWRGQATSYGYTF. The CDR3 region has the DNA TGTGCCTGGAGGGGACAGGCGACGTCCTATGGCTACACCTTC.